Listed below are T cell receptor beta chains from one sample, sequenced in a study of tumor-infiltrating lymphocytes in primary liver carcinoma. TCRdb re-called the multiplex PCR reads with MiXCR, one entry per CDR3 protein. Seen here are roughly 70,000 distinct CDR3 sequences, about 65% observed once, and the top ten hold 30% to 40%. Sequencing was performed on liver tumor tissue from sampling region 4. These receptors originate from a middle-aged man with primary liver carcinoma and hepatitis B virus infection. The CDR3 runs from the conserved cysteine through the conserved F or W. A D gene is named only where the DNA matches it firmly. A row's size may be missing; if present it is once, few, many or a size class.

v_call	j_call	d_call	clone_size	cdr3_nt	cdr3_aa
TRBV11-2	TRBJ2-1	NA	once	TGTGCCACCAGCTATAGTAGCGCCCATTTATACAATGAGCAGTTCTTT	CATSYSSAHLYNEQFF
TRBV11-2	TRBJ2-3	TRBD2	few	TGTGCCAGCAGCTTAGGGGGACTAACGTACACGTCAGATACGCAGTATTTT	CASSLGGLTYTSDTQYF
TRBV14	TRBJ1-1	TRBD1	many	TGTGCCAGCAGCCAAGGACAGGGGATAGAAGCTTTCTTT	CASSQGQGIEAFF
TRBV11-2	TRBJ2-7	NA	NA	TGTGCCAGCAGCTCGGGAGTAGCGCGAAGCTCCTACGAGCATTACTTC	CASSSGVARSSYEHYF
TRBV20-1	TRBJ1-3	NA	NA	TGCAGTGCTGGGGGCCCTGGGATCTCTGGAAACACCATATATTTT	CSAGGPGISGNTIYF
TRBV6-5	TRBJ1-2	TRBD1	few	TGTGCCAGCAGTCAGGGACAGCTAGGTGGTTACACCTTC	CASSQGQLGGYTF
TRBV6-5	TRBJ2-3	TRBD1	NA	TGTGCCAGCAGAACGGGTGAGGACAGGGTCTATCATACGCAGTATTTT	CASRTGEDRVYHTQYF
TRBV12-3/TRBV12-4	TRBJ1-5	NA	many	TGTGCCAGCAGTTTAGTGCCAGATAATCAGCCCCAGCATTTT	CASSLVPDNQPQHF
TRBV29-1	TRBJ2-3	NA	NA	TGCAGCGTTGGGCTGAGAGGCGATACACAGTATTTT	CSVGLRGDTQYF
TRBV29-1	TRBJ2-3	TRBD1	NA	TGCAGTGTTTCCGGGACAGGGGCGTCAAATACGCAGTATTTT	CSVSGTGASNTQYF
TRBV11-2	TRBJ2-5	NA	NA	TGTGCCAGTAACTTTGTTTTGGAAGAGACCCAGTACTTC	CASNFVLEETQYF
TRBV11-3	TRBJ1-1	TRBD1	NA	TGTGACAGCAACCCTAACGACAGGGGACAGACTGAAGCTTTCTTT	CDSNPNDRGQTEAFF
TRBV4-2	TRBJ1-1	NA	NA	TGTGCGAGCAGCCAAGAGTACGGACTGGGTTTTTGGACCGAAGCTTTCTTT	CASSQEYGLGFWTEAFF
TRBV12-5	TRBJ2-2	NA	once	TGTGCTGGTGGTTTGACAACCTACGGGGAGCTATTTTTT	CAGGLTTYGELFF
TRBV11-2	TRBJ2-1	NA	NA	TGTGCCGACAGCATAGATCCGGAGAGCTCCTACAATGAGCAGTTCTTC	CADSIDPESSYNEQFF
TRBV28	TRBJ2-3	TRBD2	once	TGTGTCAGCACCGTGGGACTAGCGGGATCAGATACGCAGTATTTT	CVSTVGLAGSDTQYF
TRBV4-3	TRBJ2-7	NA	NA	TGCGCCAGCAACCAGGATCGGGAGACTCCCTACGGGCAGTACTTC	CASNQDRETPYGQYF
TRBV11-1	TRBJ2-4	TRBD2	once	TGTGCCAGCAGCTTTTCCGTGACTAGCTGGACCAAGAACATTCAGTATTTC	CASSFSVTSWTKNIQYF
TRBV6-5	TRBJ2-3	NA	many	TGTGCCAGCAGTTACTTCCATCCAGGGACAGATACGCAGTATTTT	CASSYFHPGTDTQYF
TRBV11-2	TRBJ2-5	NA	once	TGTGCCAGCAGCTTAGGGAGGCTAGCCCTGAGAAAAAAAGAGACCCAGTACTTT	CASSLGRLALRKKETQYF
TRBV12-5	TRBJ1-2	NA	NA	TGTGCTAGTGGTTTGTCCACAGTGGGCGGTCATGGATACACCTTC	CASGLSTVGGHGYTF
TRBV11-2	TRBJ1-1	NA	many	TGTGCCAGCAGCTTAGTCCCGGGCAGGGCGGGGGGCACTGAAGCTTTCTTT	CASSLVPGRAGGTEAFF
TRBV6-5	TRBJ1-2	TRBD1	NA	TGTGGCATTGGACGGACAGGGATTTCCTATGGCTACACCTTC	CGIGRTGISYGYTF
TRBV6-2/TRBV6-3	TRBJ2-7	NA	NA	TGTGCCGACAGCAGGGAAATGTGGGTCGAGCAGTACTTC	CADSREMWVEQYF
TRBV4-1	TRBJ2-2	TRBD2	once	TGCGACAGCAGCCAAGACAGCGGGGGGGCGTGGTACACTAGGGAGCTGTTTTTT	CDSSQDSGGAWYTRELFF